This T cell receptor beta chain was identified during a study of CD8+ T cells in alopecia areata. From germline, CDR1 is SGHRS and CDR2 YFSETQ. Trimming removed 4 bases from V and 12 bases from J, with 22 bases in between. This CDR3 contains 14 residues. cDNA serving as the sequencing template came from extracted, reverse transcribed RNA. The table came from immunoSEQ multiplex PCR; TCRdb's copy has only in-frame clones and leaves some out. The data hold fewer than 100,000 clones, with around two fifths observed a single time. Sample: CD4+ T cells sorted from blood. The rearrangement uses TRBV5-1 and TRBJ1-1; D is perhaps TRBD1 (6 bases). The TCR originated in a human donor with alopecia areata. The CDR3 nucleotides are TGCGCCAGCAGCCGGGAGGCCAGCAGGGGCTCAACTTTCTTT. The encoded protein is CASSREASRGSTFF.